The present TCR beta chain was sequenced within a study of cytomegalovirus exposure and HLA in healthy donors. The PCR used 60 Vbeta and 13 Jbeta primers. The data were produced by immunoSEQ multiplex PCR, yet TCRdb's version contains in-frame clones alone and is incomplete. The sample contains approximately 100,000 clones, roughly four fifths of which appear only once. V dropped 5 bases and J dropped 3 bases, with 17 bases sitting between them. The CDR3 loop spans 16 amino acids. Germline V gene sequence: CDR1 MNHNY, CDR2 SVGAGI (reference sequence). Study-wide findings and caveats: Reports credit the classifier with highly specific, highly sensitive diagnosis of cytomegalovirus status. In terms of immune exposure information, only CMV serostatus was available. Presence/absence analyses assumed roughly uniform sequencing depth across donors.

In regard to this clone: The antigen is unknown.

Input material: PBMCs. The chain combines TRBV6-6 with TRBJ2-1; D remains unclear. This sequence originates from a male donor in good health and CMV-seropositive. In DNA, the CDR3 is TGTGCCAGCAGTCCCCGGCGGCTGGATTTCTACAATGAGCAGTTCTTC. Translated: CASSPRRLDFYNEQFF.